This paragraph reports one T cell receptor (beta chain). TCRdb processed the 5' RACE reads anew with MiXCR; each CDR3 protein has one entry. Among 520,000 or so distinct CDR3 sequences, around 20% were seen once, and the ten largest hold around 0.9%. The record originates from a study of identical twins. The germline V gene encodes CDR1 MNHNY and CDR2 SVGAGI (reference sequence). V was cut by 4 bases and J by 5 bases, with 10 bases left in between. The CDR3 totals 13 residues. These records were also assigned to another study, of T cells expressing NK-cell markers. That work states: Sorted CD3+CD56-NKG2C+, CD3+CD56+NKG2C- and CD3+CD56+NKG2C+ T cells were the source of the TCR beta repertoires. Questions lingered over whether expanded NKG2C+ T cell clones were HCMV-specific.

The TCR sequence derives from a woman aged 18-29 years in good health. This chain links TRBV6-6 with TRBJ2-3; D not certain. Material for sequencing was CD4+ T cells sorted from blood. The CDR3 sequence is CASSSGPGDTQYF. CDR3 DNA: TGTGCCAGCAGTTCCGGGCCGGGAGATACGCAGTATTTT.